Below are 27 T cell receptor beta chains sequenced from a single sample in a study of T cells in Graves' hyperthyroidism and ophthalmopathy. Researchers took RNA transcripts and amplified the TCR beta CDR3 regions from them. The HTBI primer set served for first-round RT-PCR of the TCR CDR3. TCRdb processed the multiplex PCR reads anew with MiXCR; each CDR3 protein has one entry. The profile shows over 120,000 distinct CDR3 sequences, 22% of them singletons. The specimen sequenced was blood. Every receptor here comes from a woman aged 45-59 years with Graves' hyperthyroidism that later progressed to Graves' ophthalmopathy.

This clonotype was seen repeatedly, ten times or more. The chain couples TRBV6-1 to TRBJ1-1; D call uncertain. Trimming took 7 bases from V and 1 from J, leaving 19 bases between them. Germline V gene lookup returns CDR1 MNHNS and CDR2 SASEGT. The CDR3 spans 16 residues. The CDR3 region has the DNA TGTGCCAGCACCACCCACCGGACGGACCCGAACACTGAAGCTTTCTTT. Residues: CASTTHRTDPNTEAFF.

This chain uses TRBV9 with TRBJ2-7; 11 nucleotides align to TRBD1. V shed 2 bases, J shed 3 bases, and the junction held 7 bases outside the gene matches. Germline CDR1 and CDR2: SGDLS and YYNGEE. The CDR3 contains 16 residues. The CDR3 DNA sequence: TGTGCCAGCAGCGTCGGGGTGGGACAGGGGGACTACGAGCAGTACTTC. Its translation is CASSVGVGQGDYEQYF.

This chain links TRBV11-2 with TRBJ2-6, with TRBD1 matching over 8 bases. Per germline, CDR1 SGHAT and CDR2 FQNNGV. The CDR3 is 17 amino acids. J gave up 4 bases and V 2 bases, and 7 bases lay outside the gene matches. The chain's CDR3 is CASSLSPDRGGANVLTF. The CDR3, as DNA: TGTGCCAGCAGCTTATCCCCCGACAGGGGAGGGGCCAACGTCCTGACTTTC.

The chain employs TRBV19 and TRBJ2-2; possibly TRBD2 for D (7 bases). V was clipped by 3 bases and J by 11 bases, with 10 bases between them. Germline CDR1 is LNHDA and CDR2 is SQIVND (reference sequence). There are 12 residues in the CDR3. The CDR3 reads CASSMGGAELFF. The DNA of the CDR3 is TGTGCCAGTAGTATGGGGGGGGCCGAGCTGTTTTTT.

This chain links TRBV5-1 with TRBJ2-5; weak D call: TRBD1 (5 bases). Per germline, CDR1 SGHRS and CDR2 YFSETQ. V was cut by 1 base and J by 5 bases, with 9 bases left in between. There are 13 residues in the CDR3. Written as DNA, the CDR3 is TGCGCCAGCAGCTTGTTAGGGGTTGAGACCCAGTACTTC. As protein: CASSLLGVETQYF.

In the case of this clonotype: At one boundary the junction diverges from the germline segment, which might be a read error. The chain uses TRBV19 and TRBJ2-5, with a weak D call TRBD1 (6 bases). The CDR3 length is 14 residues. Germline-derived CDR1 and CDR2 are LNHDA and SQIVND (reference sequence). Written as DNA, the CDR3 is TGTACCAGTAGGAAAACCGGACAGCAAGAGACCCAGTACTTC. Amino acids: CTSRKTGQQETQYF.

This clonotype was picked up many times. V is TRBV20-1 and J is TRBJ1-5, with 7 bases matching TRBD1. With V trimmed by 5 bases and J by 6 bases, 10 bases remained unmatched. Per germline, CDR1 DFQATT and CDR2 SNEGSKA (reference sequence). This CDR3 spans 14 amino acids. The CDR3: CSARNTGDRQPQHF. As DNA, the CDR3 is TGCAGTGCTCGGAATACAGGGGACCGTCAGCCCCAGCATTTT.

There are many counts of this clonotype. The V and J genes are TRBV28 and TRBJ2-2, with 10 positions matching TRBD2. Germline V gene sequence: CDR1 MDHEN, CDR2 SYDVKM. Unmatched junction bases numbered 10, after V lost 8 bases and J lost 4 bases. This CDR3 spans 16 amino acids. CDR3 region: CASRGALAGFTGELFF. CDR3 in DNA: TGTGCCAGCCGGGGAGCACTAGCGGGATTCACCGGGGAGCTGTTTTTT.

The rearrangement uses TRBV10-2 and TRBJ2-2, with 8 bases that match TRBD2. The CDR3 length is 16 residues. Germline V gives CDR1 WSHSY, CDR2 SAAADI. Trimming at V came to 5 bases and at J to 5 bases, leaving 10 bases not matched to a gene. CDR3 coding DNA: TGCGCCAGCAGTTCCACCGGGACTAGAGGGACCGGGGAGCTGTTTTTT. Its translation: CASSSTGTRGTGELFF.

The rearrangement joins TRBV12-3 or TRBV12-4 to TRBJ2-4, with 11 positions matching TRBD2. Unmatched junction bases numbered 11, after V lost 3 bases and J lost 1 base. The CDR3 contains 19 residues. CDR3 bases: TGTGCCAGCAGTTTTGGGCTAGCGGGAGGTATGAGCGCCAAAAACATTCAGTACTTC. Translating it yields CASSFGLAGGMSAKNIQYF.

This clonotype was counted ten times or more. The chain joins TRBV28 to TRBJ1-2; D is undetermined. The CDR3 spans 12 residues. Germline V CDR1 and CDR2: MDHEN, SYDVKM. Trimming stripped 10 bases from V and 6 bases from J, with 15 bases between. CDR3 sequence: CAIAQRVHGYTF. CDR3 coding DNA: TGTGCCATCGCCCAGAGGGTGCATGGCTACACCTTC.

The chain couples TRBV5-1 to TRBJ1-3; the D gene is possibly TRBD1 (5 bases). Germline V lookup: CDR1 SGHRS, CDR2 YFSETQ. The V gene lost 0 bases and the J gene lost 0 bases, with 10 bases spanning the gap. This CDR3 comprises 16 residues. This CDR3 reads CASSLAGTSSGNTIYF. CDR3 nucleotide sequence: TGCGCCAGCAGCTTGGCCGGGACTAGCTCTGGAAACACCATATATTTT.

Note on this clonotype: A clone one base away is much larger, so this may be a read error. V gene TRBV7-9 combines with J gene TRBJ1-2; 8 nucleotides line up with TRBD1. The CDR3 contains 15 residues. Germline lookup yields CDR1 SEHNR and CDR2 FQNEAQ (reference sequence). The CDR3 nucleotides read TGTGCCAGCAGCCCATCCTCAGGGGGCTACTATGGCCACACCTTC. Its translation is CASSPSSGGYYGHTF.

The sample holds many counts of this clonotype. This chain uses TRBV5-1 with TRBJ2-3, with a possible D match to TRBD1 (5 bases). Trimming took off 5 bases at V and 5 bases at J, with 12 bases between the two ends. Germline CDR1 reads SGHRS; CDR2 reads YFSETQ. This CDR3 region has 13 residues. In nucleotides, the CDR3 is TGCGCCAGCAGGGACAAGAGTATAGATACGCAGTATTTT. It codes for CASRDKSIDTQYF.

This clonotype has ten or more counts. The rearrangement links TRBV5-1 to TRBJ2-7; 8 nucleotides align to TRBD2. Per the germline V gene, CDR1 is SGHRS and CDR2 is YFSETQ. J lost 1 base, V lost 0 bases, and 12 bases had no gene match. The CDR3 totals 18 residues. The CDR3 reads CASSLGVGTGTRSYEQYF. For the CDR3, the DNA is TGCGCCAGCAGCTTGGGCGTGGGGACCGGGACTAGATCCTACGAGCAGTACTTC.

This clonotype occurred many times. The rearrangement uses TRBV5-1 and TRBJ1-4; weak D call: TRBD1 (6 bases). The V gene lost 3 bases and the J gene lost 5 bases, with 11 bases spanning the gap. From germline, CDR1 is SGHRS and CDR2 YFSETQ. CDR3 size: 14 residues. The CDR3 nucleotides read TGCGCCAGCAGCTCGGGACATATGAATGAAAAACTGTTTTTT. It specifies CASSSGHMNEKLFF.

The table lists this clonotype with a few counts. The rearrangement links TRBV6-1 to TRBJ1-4; D unclear. Germline V gene sequence: CDR1 MNHNS, CDR2 SASEGT. V dropped 7 bases and J dropped 8 bases, with 23 bases sitting between them. This CDR3 is 16 amino acids long. Here the CDR3 reads CASTLDGLGGREKLFF. CDR3 coding DNA: TGTGCCAGCACCCTGGACGGTTTGGGAGGGAGGGAAAAACTGTTTTTT.

V and J are TRBV6-1 and TRBJ2-7; 7 positions agree with TRBD2. CDR1 is MNHNS, CDR2 SASEGT, per germline. The CDR3 is 15 amino acids. J gave up 3 bases and V 8 bases, and 13 bases lay outside the gene matches. The CDR3, as DNA: TGTGCCAGCGCCGTTGGGGAGGGACCGATCTACGAGCAGTACTTC. Amino acids: CASAVGEGPIYEQYF.

The table lists this clonotype with many counts. This sequence joins TRBV18 and TRBJ1-5, with D perhaps TRBD1 (6 bases). V was cut by 2 bases and J by 1 base, with 9 bases left in between. Germline CDR1 reads KGHSH; CDR2 reads LQKENI. The CDR3 has 15 amino acids. CDR3 sequence (DNA): TGTGCCAGCTCACCAGGCAGGGGAAGCAATCAGCCCCAGCATTTT. It encodes CASSPGRGSNQPQHF.

In this sample, this clonotype turned up many times. The chain recombines TRBV15 with TRBJ2-5; a weak D match, TRBD1 (6 bases). CDR1 is LNHNV and CDR2 is YYDKDF in the germline V gene (reference sequence). CDR3 length: 14 amino acids. The V and J ends lost 2 bases and 4 bases respectively, with 11 bases between them. The CDR3 spells CATSRRGWGETQYF. The CDR3 nucleotides are TGTGCCACCAGCAGAAGGGGGTGGGGAGAGACCCAGTACTTC.

CDR3 bases: TGTGCCAGCAGCGTAGCAGGGAGAGGCTACGAGCAGTACTTC. Translating gives CASSVAGRGYEQYF. J is TRBJ2-7 and V is TRBV9; D assignment may be TRBD1 or TRBD2 (5 bases each). The CDR3 runs 14 residues. The V end lost 0 bases, the J end lost 3 bases, and 10 bases lay between the germline ends. CDR1 is SGDLS and CDR2 is YYNGEE in the germline V gene.

The J gene is TRBJ2-1, the V gene TRBV5-1; 13 bases line up with TRBD2. CDR3 length equals 17 residues. Germline-derived CDR1 and CDR2 are SGHRS and YFSETQ. Trimming removed 1 base from V and 4 bases from J; junction bases left unmatched: 5. CDR3 DNA: TGCGCCAGCAGCTTGAGGACTAGCGGGGGACTATACAATGAGCAGTTCTTC. As protein: CASSLRTSGGLYNEQFF. Drawing the rest from reference TRBV5-1 and TRBJ2-1, the complete variable domain is KAGVTQTPRYLIKTRGQQVTLSCSPISGHRSVSWYQQTPGQGLQFLFEYFSETQRNKGNFPGRFSGRQFSNSRSEMNVSTLELGDSALYLCASSLRTSGGLYNEQFFGPGTRLTVL.

This clonotype was detected many times. V is TRBV28 and J is TRBJ1-1, with D possibly being TRBD1 (5 bases). The CDR3 runs to 14 residues. Trimming cost V 11 bases and J 0 bases, with 16 bases left between them. The germline V gene encodes CDR1 MDHEN and CDR2 SYDVKM. CDR3 amino acids: CAALNGAMNTEAFF. CDR3 sequence (DNA): TGTGCCGCTTTGAACGGGGCAATGAACACTGAAGCTTTCTTT.

Many counts were recorded for this clonotype. This chain uses TRBV18 with TRBJ1-5; TRBD1 matches 10 bases. The V and J ends lost 2 bases and 5 bases, in that order; junction bases with no gene match: 3. This CDR3 is 15 amino acids long. From germline, CDR1 is KGHSH and CDR2 LQKENI. CDR3 sequence reads: CASSPRTGGDQPQHF. In nucleotides, the CDR3 is TGTGCCAGCTCACCAAGGACAGGGGGTGATCAGCCCCAGCATTTT.

This clonotype has more than one count but fewer than ten. The chain recombines TRBV30 with TRBJ1-3; TRBD1 matches 8 bases. The CDR3 length is 15 residues. Germline V gene lookup returns CDR1 GTSNPN and CDR2 SVGIG (reference sequence). Trimming at V came to 1 base and at J to 0 bases, leaving 2 bases not matched to a gene. In nucleotides, the CDR3 is TGTGCCTGGAGTGGGGGACAGGCCTCTGGAAACACCATATATTTT. Its translation: CAWSGGQASGNTIYF. Using reference TRBV30 and TRBJ1-3 for the parts outside the CDR3, the full variable domain is SQTIHQWPATLVQPVGSPLSLECTVEGTSNPNLYWYRQAAGRGLQLLFYSVGIGQISSEVPQNLSASRPQDRQFILSSKKLLLSDSGFYLCAWSGGQASGNTIYFGEGSWLTVV.

In the case of this clonotype: This may be a read error: a much more frequent sequence differs by one nucleotide. This chain connects TRBV10-3 to TRBJ1-1, with TRBD1 identical over 7 bases. The CDR3 has 15 amino acids. CDR1 is ENHRY, CDR2 SYGVKD, per germline. J lost 3 bases, V lost 3 bases, and 7 bases had no gene match. This CDR3 reads CAISDYRGMDTEAFF. CDR3 nucleotide sequence: TGTGCCATCAGTGACTACAGGGGCATGGACACTGAAGCTTTCTTT.

With respect to this clonotype: Mismatch with germline at one junction end may stem from a read error. V and J are TRBV7-9 and TRBJ2-3; a possible D gene is TRBD2 (5 bases). Germline-derived CDR1 and CDR2 are SEHNR and FQNEAQ (reference sequence). The length of the CDR3 is 15 residues. CDR3 coding DNA: TGCGCCAGCAGCTTGGTCATTCCCGGGGCAGATACGCAGTATTTT. Residues: CASSLVIPGADTQYF.